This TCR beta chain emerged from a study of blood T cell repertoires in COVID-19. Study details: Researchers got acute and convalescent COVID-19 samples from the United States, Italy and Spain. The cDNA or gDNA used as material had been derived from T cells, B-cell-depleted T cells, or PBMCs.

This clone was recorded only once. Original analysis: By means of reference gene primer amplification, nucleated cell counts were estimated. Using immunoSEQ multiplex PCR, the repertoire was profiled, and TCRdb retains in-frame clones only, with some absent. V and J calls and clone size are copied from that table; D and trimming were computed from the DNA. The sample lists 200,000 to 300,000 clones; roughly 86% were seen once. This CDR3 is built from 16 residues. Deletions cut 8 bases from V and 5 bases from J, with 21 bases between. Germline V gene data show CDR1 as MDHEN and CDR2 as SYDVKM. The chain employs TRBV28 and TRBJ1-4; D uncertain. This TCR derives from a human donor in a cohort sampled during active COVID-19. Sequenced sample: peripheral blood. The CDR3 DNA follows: TGTGCCAGCTCTCCCATAAGGGCCCCGGGGAATGAAAAACTGTTTTTT. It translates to CASSPIRAPGNEKLFF.